This T cell receptor (beta chain) was identified in a study of blood T cell repertoires in COVID-19. At the level of the study: In each case, the material was cDNA or gDNA derived from T cells, B-cell-depleted T cells, or PBMCs.

Germline-derived CDR1 and CDR2 are SQVTM and ANQGSEA. The CDR3 is made up of 13 amino acids. V was pared by 3 bases and J by 4 bases, with 12 bases between. Assay used: immunoSEQ multiplex PCR; TCRdb lists only in-frame clones, some missing. The table shows 300,000 to 350,000 clones, with about nine tenths occurring only once. Sequencing was performed on PBMCs or T cells enriched from blood (not recorded which). This clonotype originated in a woman in her 30s who had been exposed to COVID-19. This sequence joins TRBV29-1 and TRBJ1-1; maybe TRBD1 (5 bases). The CDR3 DNA reads as TGCAGCGTTGACCCTGGGGCGACCACTGAAGCTTTCTTT. It translates to CSVDPGATTEAFF.